The 28 T cell receptor beta chains listed next were all sequenced from one sample in a study of T cells in Graves' hyperthyroidism and ophthalmopathy. It was RNA transcripts that yielded the amplified TCR beta CDR3 regions. With the HTBI primer set, the TCR CDR3 went through a first round of RT-PCR. TCRdb re-called the multiplex PCR reads with MiXCR, one entry per CDR3 protein. The data contain around 800,000 distinct CDR3 sequences, 35% to 40% of them seen just once; the ten biggest clones take up 7.5% to 9.5%. The material sequenced was blood. The source of these receptors is a man between 18 and 29 years old with Graves' hyperthyroidism.

The chain combines TRBV7-9 with TRBJ1-2; 9 bases are a match to TRBD1. J lost 8 bases, V lost 5 bases, and 12 bases had no gene match. CDR3 length: 15 amino acids. The germline CDR1 and CDR2 sequences are SEHNR and FQNEAQ (reference sequence). DNA of the CDR3: TGTGCCAGCAGCCCTCCCCAGACAGGGGGTGACGGCTACACCTTC. It translates to CASSPPQTGGDGYTF.

The chain uses TRBV19 and TRBJ1-1; TRBD1 might be the D (5 bases). There are 15 residues in the CDR3. Germline CDR1 and CDR2: LNHDA and SQIVND (reference sequence). Trimming shortened V by 7 bases and J by 1 base, and 16 bases separated the two germline ends. In DNA form, the CDR3 reads TGTGCCAGTACCCCTTGGGGTAGGGGGAACACTGAAGCTTTCTTT. Translated, it gives CASTPWGRGNTEAFF.

Concerning this clonotype itself: One end of the junction varies from germline; a read error may be responsible. The chain recombines TRBV12-3 or TRBV12-4 with TRBJ1-1, with D possibly TRBD1 on 5 matching bases. The CDR3 extends over 14 amino acids. The DNA for the CDR3 is TGTGCCAGCAGCTTAGGGGTACCGAACACTGAAGCTTTCTTT. It yields the protein CASSLGVPNTEAFF.

Only a few counts were recorded for this clonotype. The genes are TRBV7-2 and TRBJ1-1; no definite D call. CDR1 is SGHTA, CDR2 FQGNSA, per germline. The V end lost 3 bases, the J end lost 1 base, and 15 bases lay between the germline ends. The CDR3 is made up of 16 amino acids. The CDR3, as DNA: TGTGCCAGCAGCTTCCGATTGGAAACAACGAACACTGAAGCTTTCTTT. Translated, it gives CASSFRLETTNTEAFF.

The chain is built from TRBV5-1 and TRBJ2-7, with 9 bases fitting TRBD2. Trimming cost V 4 bases and J 6 bases; bases outside gene matches: 8. The germline gives CDR1 SGHRS, CDR2 YFSETQ. CDR3 length equals 14 residues. The CDR3 reads CASSGLAGKGEQYF. CDR3 DNA sequence: TGCGCCAGCAGCGGCCTAGCGGGAAAAGGCGAGCAGTACTTC.

This clonotype was seen a single time. This may be a read error, as it is one base from a much larger clone. V is TRBV24-1 and J is TRBJ2-2, with unresolved D. The CDR3 runs to 13 residues. V dropped 5 bases and J dropped 4 bases, with 7 bases sitting between them. CDR1 is KGHDR, CDR2 SFDVKD, per germline. The CDR3 nucleotides read TGTGCCACCAGTGTGGAGCGCACCGGGGAGCTGTTTTTT. Translating gives CATSVERTGELFF.

The chain employs TRBV2 and TRBJ2-7; TRBD1 aligns across 12 bases. Germline-derived CDR1 and CDR2 are SNHLY and FYNNEI. CDR3 size: 17 residues. Losses at the gene ends were 5 bases for V and 5 bases for J; bases not matched to a gene: 13. This CDR3 is CASSYSTPGQGADEQYF. CDR3 in DNA: TGTGCCAGCAGTTACTCGACACCGGGACAGGGGGCGGACGAGCAGTACTTC.

The chain employs TRBV9 and TRBJ2-7; TRBD2 matches 11 bases. CDR3 size: 19 residues. J lost 2 bases, V lost 0 bases, and 13 bases had no gene match. Germline V gives CDR1 SGDLS, CDR2 YYNGEE. CDR3 region: CASSVDETSGDPGAYEQYF. The CDR3 DNA reads as TGTGCCAGCAGCGTAGATGAGACTAGCGGGGACCCCGGGGCCTACGAGCAGTACTTC.

In its sample, this clonotype was seen a few times. This chain connects TRBV20-1 to TRBJ2-5; 7 bases align to TRBD2. CDR1 and CDR2 from the germline V gene are DFQATT and SNEGSKA (reference sequence). With 6 bases clipped from V and 1 base from J, the junction kept 5 bases outside the gene matches. The CDR3 has 13 residues. For the CDR3, the DNA is TGCAGTGCCCATAGCGGGCTCCAAGAGACCCAGTACTTC. This gives the protein CSAHSGLQETQYF.

The rearrangement links TRBV5-1 to TRBJ2-6; no definite D call. CDR3 size: 19 residues. Trimming took off 1 base at V and 0 bases at J, with 17 bases between the two ends. The germline V gene encodes CDR1 SGHRS and CDR2 YFSETQ. The CDR3 coding sequence is TGCGCCAGCAGCTTGAACCCCGGCAGTTGGAGCTCTGGGGCCAACGTCCTGACTTTC. Translation gives CASSLNPGSWSSGANVLTF.

The chain has TRBV2 and TRBJ2-5; TRBD2 might be the D (6 bases). Trimming took 6 bases from V and 5 from J, leaving 19 bases between them. The germline V gene has CDR1 SNHLY and CDR2 FYNNEI. The CDR3 spans 15 residues. This CDR3 reads CASRPSTGGGETQYF. Written as DNA, the CDR3 is TGTGCCAGCAGGCCCTCTACCGGGGGTGGGGAGACCCAGTACTTC.

The sample holds many counts of this clonotype. This chain connects TRBV9 to TRBJ1-1; D uncertain. Between the trimmed V and J ends, which lost 2 bases and 9 bases, there was a span of 17 bases. This CDR3 spans 14 amino acids. Germline V gives CDR1 SGDLS, CDR2 YYNGEE. Here the CDR3 reads CASSVMTSLDQAFF. In DNA, the CDR3 is TGTGCCAGCAGCGTGATGACAAGCTTAGATCAAGCTTTCTTT.

The rearrangement links TRBV7-9 to TRBJ2-2; D is unclear. The length of the CDR3 is 14 residues. V lost 1 base, J lost 4 bases, and 7 bases lay in between. Germline assignment: CDR1 SEHNR and CDR2 FQNEAQ (reference sequence). CDR3 DNA sequence: TGTGCCAGCAGCTTAGGAGCCCCCACCGGGGAGCTGTTTTTT. It encodes CASSLGAPTGELFF.

This clonotype showed up just a few times. The chain has TRBV20-1 and TRBJ1-1, with TRBD1 identical over 8 bases. This CDR3 spans 14 amino acids. The germline V gene encodes CDR1 DFQATT and CDR2 SNEGSKA (reference sequence). The V segment lost 1 base and the J segment 8 bases; nucleotides outside the gene matches: 9. The CDR3 is CSARGTGHRREAFF. DNA of the CDR3: TGCAGTGCTAGAGGGACAGGGCATCGGCGGGAAGCTTTCTTT.

V is TRBV7-9 and J is TRBJ1-4; no clear D gene. V was shortened by 4 bases and J by 8 bases, with 20 bases between the two germline ends. Germline CDR1 reads SEHNR; CDR2 reads FQNEAQ (reference sequence). This CDR3 is built from 16 residues. CDR3 sequence reads: CASSSTSGGLGEKLFF. DNA of the CDR3: TGTGCCAGCAGCTCGACTAGCGGAGGGCTTGGCGAAAAACTGTTTTTT.

The J gene is TRBJ1-2, the V gene TRBV14, with D unresolved. The CDR3 loop spans 14 amino acids. Germline V gives CDR1 SGHDN, CDR2 FVKESK. Trimming stripped 6 bases from V and 3 bases from J, with 14 bases between. CDR3 region: CASSTLNSYYGYTF. CDR3 sequence (DNA): TGTGCCAGCAGTACGCTAAACAGTTACTATGGCTACACCTTC.

This clonotype occurred many times. At one end, the junction sequence differs from germline, possibly due to a read error. The rearrangement joins TRBV2 to TRBJ1-6; D call uncertain. The germline V gene encodes CDR1 SNHLY and CDR2 FYNNEI. The CDR3 sequence is 10 residues long. In DNA, the CDR3 is TGTGCCAGCAGGGAGGTTGACTTGATATTT. Its translation is CASREVDLIF.

This clonotype was seen ten or more times. The chain combines TRBV7-9 with TRBJ1-2; 7 bases map to TRBD1. Germline CDR1 reads SEHNR; CDR2 reads FQNEAQ (reference sequence). Germline trimming cut 4 bases from V and 6 bases from J; bases unmatched to any gene: 8. The length of the CDR3 is 14 residues. The CDR3 nucleotides are TGTGCCAGCAGCTCTAACAGGGGAGCCAATGGCTACACCTTC. Encoded protein: CASSSNRGANGYTF. Filled out from reference TRBV7-9 and TRBJ1-2, the complete variable domain reads DTGVSQNPRHKITKRGQNVTFRCDPISEHNRLYWYRQTLGQGPEFLTYFQNEAQLEKSRLLSDRFSAERPKGSFSTLEIQRTEQGDSAMYLCASSSNRGANGYTFGSGTRLTVV.

Notes on this clonotype: Sequence at one end of the junction differs from germline and may be a read error. The chain combines TRBV25-1 with TRBJ2-1, with 7 bases that match TRBD1. Germline V lookup: CDR1 MGHDK, CDR2 SYGVNS. There are 13 residues in the CDR3. The CDR3 DNA is TGTGCCAGCAGTGAATATTGGTCAGGACAGGTGATCTTC. This translates into CASSEYWSGQVIF.

This clonotype was picked up many times. The chain combines TRBV7-9 with TRBJ1-1; D unclear. The V gene's germline CDR1 is SEHNR and CDR2 FQNEAQ (reference sequence). Trimming cost V 5 bases and J 6 bases, with 10 bases left between them. The length of the CDR3 is 12 residues. The chain's CDR3 is CASSLLISEAFF. Written as DNA, the CDR3 is TGTGCCAGCAGCCTTCTGATTTCTGAAGCTTTCTTT. The variable domain in full, completed from reference TRBV7-9 and TRBJ1-1, reads DTGVSQNPRHKITKRGQNVTFRCDPISEHNRLYWYRQTLGQGPEFLTYFQNEAQLEKSRLLSDRFSAERPKGSFSTLEIQRTEQGDSAMYLCASSLLISEAFFGQGTRLTVV.

This clonotype was counted between two and nine times. The rearrangement uses TRBV4-1 and TRBJ2-7, with 7 bases lining up with TRBD1. Germline V gene data show CDR1 as MGHRA and CDR2 as YSYEKL. The ends lost 3 bases at V and 7 bases at J; junction bases unmatched: 12. CDR3 length equals 15 residues. Written as DNA, the CDR3 is TGCGCCAGCAGCCAGATCGGGACAGCGACTGGAGAGCAGTACTTC. Translation: CASSQIGTATGEQYF.

The chain uses TRBV7-8 and TRBJ1-6; 10 positions match TRBD1. CDR1 is SGHVS, CDR2 FQNEAQ, per germline. Trimming cost V 5 bases and J 9 bases; bases outside gene matches: 7. This CDR3 region has 15 residues. Written as DNA, the CDR3 is TGTGCCAGCAGCCGTTCGACAGGGGGCCTTTCACCCCTCCACTTT. Translation: CASSRSTGGLSPLHF.

V gene TRBV20-1 combines with J gene TRBJ2-2; D perhaps matches TRBD2 (6 bases). The V end was cut by 1 base, the J end by 7 bases, with 22 bases between. The CDR3 runs 17 residues. The germline CDR1 and CDR2 sequences are DFQATT and SNEGSKA (reference sequence). CDR3: CSARVSSVGRIVGELFF. The CDR3 coding sequence is TGCAGTGCTAGAGTTTCTAGCGTCGGGAGAATCGTCGGGGAGCTGTTTTTT.

V is TRBV29-1 and J is TRBJ2-2, with D unclear. The CDR3 is 10 amino acids. Trimming removed 8 bases from V and 6 bases from J, with 7 bases in between. Germline assignment: CDR1 SQVTM and CDR2 ANQGSEA. The CDR3 region has the DNA TGCAGCCTGGAAGCCGGGGAGCTGTTTTTT. It specifies CSLEAGELFF.

This clonotype was counted at least ten times. J is TRBJ1-5 and V is TRBV9; tentatively, D is TRBD1 (5 bases). Germline V gene sequence: CDR1 SGDLS, CDR2 YYNGEE. With 4 bases removed from V and 5 bases from J, the gap between germline ends came to 10 bases. This CDR3 region has 13 residues. The CDR3 reads CASSPTGDQPQHF. The CDR3 nucleotides are TGTGCCAGCAGCCCAACAGGAGATCAGCCCCAGCATTTT.

This clonotype is a singleton in its sample. The chain is built from TRBV10-3 and TRBJ2-1, with D tentatively TRBD2 (5 bases). CDR1 and CDR2 from the germline V gene are ENHRY and SYGVKD. CDR3 length: 12 amino acids. V lost 6 bases, J lost 7 bases, and 10 bases lay in between. The CDR3: CAISATGNEQFF. Written as DNA, the CDR3 is TGTGCCATCAGCGCCACGGGGAATGAGCAGTTCTTC.

This clonotype was recorded only once. The genes are TRBV7-9 and TRBJ2-5; tentatively, D is TRBD1 (5 bases). CDR1 and CDR2 (germline): SEHNR, FQNEAQ (reference sequence). Trimming stripped 5 bases from V and 1 base from J, with 17 bases between. The CDR3 sequence is 16 residues long. CDR3 DNA sequence: TGTGCCAGCAGCCAAGATCAAGGGGCCCTCCAAGAGACCCAGTACTTC. This sequence encodes CASSQDQGALQETQYF.

As to this clonotype: The junction departs from the called germline gene at one end, perhaps through a read error. The gene calls are TRBV10-3 and TRBJ1-6, with D tentatively TRBD1 (6 bases). The CDR3 is made up of 14 amino acids. Germline loops: CDR1 ENHRY, CDR2 SYGVKD. The CDR3: CVISGQSSNSPLHF. In DNA form, the CDR3 reads TGTGTCATCAGCGGACAGTCTTCAAATTCACCTCTCCACTTT.